Listed below are T cell receptor beta chains from one sample, sequenced in a study of cytomegalovirus exposure and HLA in healthy donors. This table comes from immunoSEQ multiplex PCR, and its TCRdb copy is limited to in-frame clones, with some not included. This table has fewer than 200,000 clones, 75% to 90% appearing once. Sequences were obtained from PBMCs. Receptor source: a man under 40 in good health and CMV-seronegative. Both conserved end residues are part of each CDR3. A D gene is named only where the DNA matches it firmly. The size of a clone is reported for some rows only, either as once, few or many, or as a class for expanded clones.

CASRAGGSAYGYTF,TGTGCCAGTAGAGCGGGCGGCTCGGCTTATGGCTACACCTTC,TRBJ1-2,TRBV19,-,-
CVSSFPGGEGGYTF,TGTGTCAGCAGTTTTCCAGGGGGCGAGGGTGGCTACACCTTC,TRBJ1-2,TRBV27,TRBD1,-
CASLSTGEGNTIYF,TGTGCCAGCCTGTCGACAGGGGAGGGAAACACCATATATTTT,TRBJ1-3,TRBV28,TRBD1,-
CASRNYLSSETQYF,TGTGCCAGCAGAAACTATCTTAGCTCCGAGACCCAGTACTTC,TRBJ2-5,TRBV11-1,-,-
CASSATPTGNTEAFF,TGCGCCAGCAGTGCCACCCCGACAGGGAACACTGAAGCTTTCTTT,TRBJ1-1,TRBV10-1,-,-
CASSIQRKNDQPQHF,TGTGCCAGTAGTATACAGAGGAAGAACGATCAGCCCCAGCATTTT,TRBJ1-5,TRBV19,-,once
CASSLTGHPGNTIYF,TGTGCCAGCAGCTTGACCGGACACCCTGGAAACACCATATATTTT,TRBJ1-3,TRBV11-2,-,once
CASSQTRQASDQPQHF,TGCGCCAGCAGCCAAACCCGACAGGCTTCGGATCAGCCCCAGCATTTT,TRBJ1-5,TRBV4-1,-,-
CASSLTASGNTIYF,TGTGCCAGCAGCTTGACAGCCTCTGGAAACACCATATATTTT,TRBJ1-3,TRBV5-6,-,-
CAISPNLAEINEQFF,TGTGCCATCAGCCCAAATCTAGCGGAGATCAATGAGCAGTTCTTC,TRBJ2-1,TRBV10-3,TRBD2,few
CASSVNLGTNEKLFF,TGTGCCAGCAGTGTTAACTTGGGGACAAATGAAAAACTGTTTTTT,TRBJ1-4,TRBV2,-,few
CASSSGVNTEAFF,TGTGCCAGCAGTTCGGGAGTGAACACTGAAGCTTTCTTT,TRBJ1-1,TRBV27,-,-
CAISDPRGSANYGYTF,TGTGCCATCAGTGATCCCAGGGGCAGTGCTAACTATGGCTACACCTTC,TRBJ1-2,TRBV10-3,-,-
CASSVDPGGAYNEQFF,TGTGCCAGCAGCGTAGATCCTGGGGGCGCTTACAATGAGCAGTTCTTC,TRBJ2-1,TRBV9,-,-
CASSLGRASYEQYF,TGTGCCAGCAGCCTTGGGCGTGCCTCCTACGAGCAGTACTTC,TRBJ2-7,TRBV6-5,-,-
CASSPGVAGVNEQYF,TGTGCCAGCAGCCCCGGGGTTGCAGGGGTCAACGAGCAGTACTTC,TRBJ2-7,TRBV27,-,-
CAWGTGLLGTEAFF,TGTGCCTGGGGGACAGGTTTACTGGGAACTGAAGCTTTCTTT,TRBJ1-1,TRBV30,TRBD1,-
CSVGLQLEQYF,TGCAGCGTAGGACTACAGCTCGAGCAGTACTTC,TRBJ2-7,TRBV29-1,-,-
CATSREASVETQYF,TGTGCCACCAGCAGAGAGGCTAGCGTTGAGACCCAGTACTTC,TRBJ2-5,TRBV15,-,-
CASSSGNSNTGELFF,TGTGCCAGCAGCTCCGGGAATTCGAACACCGGGGAGCTGTTTTTT,TRBJ2-2,TRBV9,-,-
CASSDGRYEQYF,TGTGCCAGCAGTGATGGGCGCTACGAGCAGTACTTC,TRBJ2-7,TRBV2,-,-
CASSALGRNEQFF,TGTGCCAGCAGCGCTCTGGGCCGGAATGAGCAGTTCTTC,TRBJ2-1,TRBV13,-,-
CASSLGQGNNQPQHF,TGCGCCAGCAGCCTGGGACAGGGAAACAATCAGCCCCAGCATTTT,TRBJ1-5,TRBV4-3,TRBD1,-